This is a list of T cell receptor beta chains from one sample in a study of CD8+CD57+ T cells in acquired aplastic anemia. A single record per CDR3 protein comes from TCRdb applying MiXCR to the reads. The table records 150,000 to 180,000 distinct CDR3 sequences, over 50% of them present only once. Input material: sorted CD4+, CD8+, or CD8+CD57+ T cells (not recorded which) from PBMCs. These TCRs come from a human donor with aplastic anemia. CDR3s include the opening cysteine and the closing phenylalanine or tryptophan. Each record gives: J gene, clone size, V gene, CDR3 length, D gene, CDR3 DNA, CDR3 protein. The D gene is left open where the match is weak. Not every row has a clone size; where given, it reads once, few, many or a size class.

TRBJ2-2 | . | TRBV6-5 | 13 | . | TGTGCCAGCAGTTACGATTCAACCGGGGAGCTGTTTTTT | CASSYDSTGELFF
TRBJ2-1 | . | TRBV6-1 | 15 | TRBD1 | TGTGCCAGCAGCCCGGACAGGTTCTCCTACAATGAGCAGTTCTTC | CASSPDRFSYNEQFF
TRBJ1-2 | . | TRBV19 | 12 | . | TGTGCCAGTAGTATTCCACGCTATGGCTACACCTTC | CASSIPRYGYTF
TRBJ1-1 | once | TRBV10-3 | 12 | TRBD1 | TGTGCCATCGGGACAGGACTATTGGAAGCTTTCTTT | CAIGTGLLEAFF
TRBJ2-1 | many | TRBV6-5 | 14 | . | TGTGCCAGCAGTTACTCGAGTGCAGATAATGAGCAGTTCTTC | CASSYSSADNEQFF
TRBJ2-2 | few | TRBV10-3 | 12 | . | TGTGCCGCCCGGCCTGTAACCGGGGAGCTGTTTTTT | CAARPVTGELFF
TRBJ2-7 | many | TRBV4-1 | 17 | TRBD1 | TGCGCCAGCAGCCAAGATTTCGGACAGGGGATTCTCTACGAGCAGTACTTC | CASSQDFGQGILYEQYF
TRBJ2-7 | once | TRBV2 | 13 | . | TGTGCCAGCAGTGATCTGGCGTCGTACGAGCAGTACTTC | CASSDLASYEQYF
TRBJ1-2 | many | TRBV6-1 | 15 | TRBD1 | TGTGCCAGCAGTGAAGGGGTGGACAGGAACTATGGCTACACCTTC | CASSEGVDRNYGYTF
TRBJ1-1 | . | TRBV7-3 | 15 | TRBD1 | TGTGCCAGCAGCCAAGGACAGGGATTGAACACTGAAGCTTTCTTT | CASSQGQGLNTEAFF
TRBJ2-1 | . | TRBV19 | 15 | . | TGTGCCAGTAGTCACATCCGGGACGGGGACAATGAGCAGTTCTTC | CASSHIRDGDNEQFF
TRBJ1-2 | . | TRBV19 | 13 | . | TGTGCCAGTAGTTGGCAGGACAACTATGGCTACACCTTC | CASSWQDNYGYTF
TRBJ2-7 | . | TRBV2 | 15 | . | TGTGCCAGCAGCGAGGGATCGAACCGGGAGTACGAGCAGTACTTC | CASSEGSNREYEQYF
TRBJ1-2 | . | TRBV25-1 | 15 | TRBD1 | TGTGCCAGCAGTGATCGGGAGTCAGGGGACAGTGGCTACACCTTC | CASSDRESGDSGYTF
TRBJ2-7 | . | TRBV20-1 | 14 | TRBD1 | TGCAGTGCCCCCGACGCGACAGGGTCCTACGAGCAGTACTTC | CSAPDATGSYEQYF
TRBJ2-3 | many | TRBV9 | 12 | . | TGTGCCAGCAGCGCGAGCACAGATACGCAGTATTTT | CASSASTDTQYF
TRBJ2-7 | many | TRBV5-4 | 13 | . | TGTGCCAGCAGCCCCAACAGGGCTTACGAGCAGTACTTC | CASSPNRAYEQYF
TRBJ1-4 | once | TRBV7-8 | 17 | . | TGTGCCAGCAGCCGCACATGGGGCGGACGGATTAATGAAAAACTGTTTTTT | CASSRTWGGRINEKLFF
TRBJ1-1 | many | TRBV29-1 | 13 | TRBD1 | TGCAGCGTCGCCAGGACAGGAGGTACTGAAGCTTTCTTT | CSVARTGGTEAFF
TRBJ2-7 | few | TRBV7-8 | 13 | . | TGTGCCAGCAGCTTAGTAGGGCTGGACGAGCAGTACTTC | CASSLVGLDEQYF
TRBJ1-2 | many | TRBV12-3/TRBV12-4 | 14 | . | TGTGCCAGCAGTTTATCTGGGGGAGGATATGGCTACACCTTC | CASSLSGGGYGYTF
TRBJ2-7 | . | TRBV2 | 16 | . | TGTGCCAGCAGTGAAGCAACGGCAGGGGACCCCTACGAGCAGTACTTC | CASSEATAGDPYEQYF
TRBJ2-1 | few | TRBV2 | 11 | . | TGTGCCACGAGGACCCCCCCTGAGCAGTTCTTC | CATRTPPEQFF
TRBJ2-1 | many | TRBV4-2 | 15 | TRBD1 | TGTGCCAGCAGCCCTTCGGACAGGGTTATCAATGAGCAGTTCTTC | CASSPSDRVINEQFF
TRBJ2-7 | . | TRBV5-1 | 12 | TRBD1 | TGCGCCAGCAGCCCTGGGACAGACGAGCAGTACTTC | CASSPGTDEQYF
TRBJ2-4 | . | TRBV10-3 | 12 | . | TGTGCCATCAGTGAGTCCAGAAACATTCAGTACTTC | CAISESRNIQYF
TRBJ2-1 | . | TRBV7-9 | 12 | . | TGTGCCAGCAGCCCGGTAGGAGATGAGCAGTTCTTC | CASSPVGDEQFF
TRBJ2-5 | . | TRBV6-5 | 12 | . | TGTGCCAGCAGTTACTCCTCCGAGACCCAGTACTTC | CASSYSSETQYF
TRBJ1-6 | . | TRBV19 | 14 | . | TGTGCCAGTAAGATGGGAGTACCTGATTCACCCCTCCACTTT | CASKMGVPDSPLHF
TRBJ1-2 | . | TRBV5-4 | 14 | . | TGTGCCAGCAACCTTGGCTCAGTACGGTATGGCTACACCTTC | CASNLGSVRYGYTF
TRBJ2-1 | many | TRBV19 | 15 | TRBD2 | TGTGCCAGTAGTATATCAGCGGGGGCGTACAATGAGCAGTTCTTC | CASSISAGAYNEQFF
TRBJ2-7 | few | TRBV10-3 | 15 | TRBD1 | TGTGCCATCAGGGCCGGGACAGGGAAGACCGACGAGCAGTACTTC | CAIRAGTGKTDEQYF
TRBJ2-1 | . | TRBV15 | 14 | . | TGTGCCACCAGCTCCTCGGGGGCCTGGAATGAGCAGTTCTTC | CATSSSGAWNEQFF
TRBJ2-5 | . | TRBV4-1 | 21 | TRBD2 | TGCGCCAGCAGCCAAGACCCTCGGACTAGCGGGGGACGAAGAACCCAAGAGACCCAGTACTTC | CASSQDPRTSGGRRTQETQYF
TRBJ1-5 | once | TRBV25-1 | 18 | TRBD1 | TGTGCCAGCAGTGAATCCGGGGACAGGGGGACGGGCAATCAGCCCCAGCATTTT | CASSESGDRGTGNQPQHF
TRBJ1-2 | many | TRBV7-8 | 12 | . | TGTGCCAGCACCAGCGCGGGCCATGGCTACACCTTC | CASTSAGHGYTF
TRBJ1-5 | . | TRBV2 | 13 | . | TGTGCCACCAGGACCGATAGCAATCAGCCCCAGCATTTT | CATRTDSNQPQHF